The rows below give T cell receptor beta chains drawn from one sample of a study of beta chain features in type 1 diabetes. Generated by immunoSEQ multiplex PCR, the TCRdb table keeps only in-frame clones and is missing some. The sample lists fewer than 350,000 clones; roughly 15% were seen once. Sequenced: naive CD4+ T cells from blood. These receptors were collected from a man between 18 and 35 years old with type 1 diabetes. CDR3s include the opening cysteine and the closing phenylalanine or tryptophan.

>10|TRBJ2-1|TRBV28
CASSNDREFF
>13|TRBJ1-2|TRBV10-3
CAISEAGGYGYTF
>13|TRBJ2-3|TRBV7-9
CASSFQSTDTQYF
>15|TRBJ1-2|TRBV6-5
CASSYSGTPFYGYTF
>15|TRBJ1-5|TRBV5-1
CASSFGGADNQPQHF
>15|TRBJ2-5|TRBV28
CASSTLAGGAETQYF
>14|TRBJ2-7|TRBV13
CASSHTRERYEQYF
>16|TRBJ2-4|TRBV7-9
CASSPQTRLAKNIQYF
>15|TRBJ2-3|TRBV9
CASSVGDGRPDTQYF
>13|TRBJ2-7|TRBV11-2
CASSLGERFEQYF
>15|TRBJ2-1|TRBV4-3
CASSQSQQGGHEQFF
>14|TRBJ1-4|TRBV28
CASSGTGFNEKLFF
>16|TRBJ2-1|TRBV7-6
CASSLVGGSSYNEQFF
>12|TRBJ2-2|TRBV29-1
CSAGQYTGELFF
>15|TRBJ2-1|TRBV14
CASSQLGSGRDQQFF
>14|TRBJ2-7|TRBV30
CALNTGYFSYEQYF
>15|TRBJ2-1|TRBV7-8
CASSARGREGNEQFF
>15|TRBJ2-5|TRBV2
CASSGLAGGQETQYF
>15|TRBJ2-1|TRBV19
CASSTSSASYNEQFF
>18|TRBJ1-3|TRBV30
CAWSVQGRGKLSGNTIYF
>13|TRBJ2-5|TRBV6-8
CASKEPSGSTQYF
>16|TRBJ2-5|TRBV7-8
CASSGQQGLVQETQYF
>14|TRBJ2-1|TRBV7-9
CASSTQGIYNEQFF
>15|TRBJ2-3|TRBV14
CASSQGLGRTDTQYF
>13|TRBJ1-4|TRBV29-1
CSVATALNEKLFF
>14|TRBJ1-5|TRBV7-9
CASSTSVGRQPQHF
>15|TRBJ2-6|TRBV7-2
CASSTAGSGANVLTF
>16|TRBJ2-5|TRBV5-6
CASSLGTSGRFGTQYF
>14|TRBJ2-7|TRBV18
CASSPPWSKYEQYF
>14|TRBJ2-2|TRBV18
CASSLDRDTGELFF
>14|TRBJ2-3|TRBV19
CASSGTGGTDTQYF
>13|TRBJ2-5|TRBV29-1
CSVARQSQETQYF
>16|TRBJ2-5|TRBV6-6
CASSYSGLAGEETQYF
>16|TRBJ2-2|TRBV28
CASSSTDRRNTGELFF
>12|TRBJ2-2|TRBV30
CAWSPGAGELFF
>14|TRBJ1-1|TRBV28
CASSSTGMGTEAFF
>16|TRBJ2-5|TRBV27
CASSAWTGGNQETQYF
>15|TRBJ2-2|TRBV2
CASSKQTGNTGELFF
>13|TRBJ1-5|TRBV19
CASSIFRNQPQHF
>15|TRBJ2-7|TRBV1
CTSSQDRDCSYEQYF
>16|TRBJ2-2|TRBV7-6
CASSLQPQGNTGELFF
>14|TRBJ2-3|TRBV9
CASNSGIPTDTQYF
>14|TRBJ2-3|TRBV11-2
CASSLLPRGDTQYF
>18|TRBJ2-6|TRBV19
CASSRALGRDSGANVLTF
>14|TRBJ2-7|TRBV18
CASSEREGSYEQYF
>14|TRBJ1-5|TRBV6-5
CASSYLGGNQPQHF
>13|TRBJ2-7|TRBV4-3
CASSRQGGDEQYF
>15|TRBJ2-1|TRBV28
CASGLAGPSYNEQFF
>12|TRBJ1-2|TRBV7-9
CASSLPTDGYTF
>14|TRBJ2-7|TRBV13
CASSPQGVPYEQYF
>13|TRBJ2-7|TRBV18
CASSPPGDYEQYF
>15|TRBJ2-7|TRBV23-1
CASSQSGTGPYEQYF
>13|TRBJ1-4|TRBV25-1
CASSEGFREKLFF
>14|TRBJ2-5|TRBV7-2
CASSGAPYQETQYF
>14|TRBJ2-2|TRBV5-6
CASSLTFTTGELFF